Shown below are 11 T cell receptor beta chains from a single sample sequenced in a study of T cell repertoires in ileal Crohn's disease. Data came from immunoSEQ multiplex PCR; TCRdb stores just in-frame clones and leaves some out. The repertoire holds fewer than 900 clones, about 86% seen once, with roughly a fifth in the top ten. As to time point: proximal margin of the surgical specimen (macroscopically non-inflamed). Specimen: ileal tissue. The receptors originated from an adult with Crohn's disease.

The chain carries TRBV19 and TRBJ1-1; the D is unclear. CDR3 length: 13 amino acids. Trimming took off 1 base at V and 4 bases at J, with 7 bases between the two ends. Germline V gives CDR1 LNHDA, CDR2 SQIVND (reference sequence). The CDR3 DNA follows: TGTGCCAGTAGTATAGGCGGTTCCACTGAAGCTTTCTTT. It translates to CASSIGGSTEAFF.

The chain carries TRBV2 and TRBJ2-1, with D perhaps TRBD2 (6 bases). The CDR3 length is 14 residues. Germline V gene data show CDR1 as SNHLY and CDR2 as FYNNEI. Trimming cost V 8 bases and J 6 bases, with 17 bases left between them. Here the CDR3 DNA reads TGTGCCAGCGGAGGGTTAATCCAGGGCAATGAGCAGTTCTTC. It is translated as CASGGLIQGNEQFF.

CDR3 sequence: CASSAWHIEQYF. CDR3 nucleotides: TGTGCCAGCAGCGCGTGGCATATCGAGCAGTACTTC. The chain recombines TRBV5-6 with TRBJ2-7; D remains ambiguous. The V gene lost 4 bases and the J gene lost 6 bases, with 11 bases spanning the gap. The CDR3 spans 12 residues. Germline CDR1 SGHDT, CDR2 YYEEEE.

In DNA, the CDR3 is TGTGCCAGCAGTTACGACTGGACCACAGATACGCAGTATTTT. Its translation is CASSYDWTTDTQYF. This chain links TRBV6-6 with TRBJ2-3; D is unclear. Germline V gene lookup returns CDR1 MNHNY and CDR2 SVGAGI (reference sequence). CDR3 size: 14 residues. Deletions cut 2 bases from V and 2 bases from J, with 8 bases between.

DNA of the CDR3: TGTGCCAGCAGCCGACAGCCGAAAGATACAGGGGGCAATAATTCACCCCTCCACTTT. This codes for CASSRQPKDTGGNNSPLHF. V and J are TRBV5-6 and TRBJ1-6; 9 positions match TRBD1. V trimming: 4 bases; J trimming: 5 bases; junction bases outside the gene matches: 16. Looked up from germline, CDR1 is SGHDT and CDR2 is YYEEEE. The CDR3 totals 19 residues. The full variable domain, rest sourced from reference TRBV5-6 and TRBJ1-6, is DAGVTQSPTHLIKTRGQQVTLRCSPKSGHDTVSWYQQALGQGPQFIFQYYEEEERQRGNFPDRFSGHQFPNYSSELNVNALLLGDSALYLCASSRQPKDTGGNNSPLHFGNGTRLTVT.

The CDR3 loop is CASSLLMNTEAFF. The CDR3 DNA reads as TGTGCCAGCAGTTTACTCATGAACACTGAAGCTTTCTTT. The genes are TRBV27 and TRBJ1-1; D unresolved. CDR1 and CDR2 (germline): MNHEY, SMNVEV (reference sequence). Trimming pared 2 bases from V and 0 bases from J, leaving 4 bases between. CDR3 length equals 13 residues.

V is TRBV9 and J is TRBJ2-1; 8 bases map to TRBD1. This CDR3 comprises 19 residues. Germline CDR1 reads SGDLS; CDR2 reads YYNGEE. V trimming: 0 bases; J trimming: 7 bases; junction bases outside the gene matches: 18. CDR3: CASSVETPLSGGARNEQFF. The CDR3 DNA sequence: TGTGCCAGCAGCGTAGAGACCCCCTTATCAGGGGGCGCCAGGAATGAGCAGTTCTTC.

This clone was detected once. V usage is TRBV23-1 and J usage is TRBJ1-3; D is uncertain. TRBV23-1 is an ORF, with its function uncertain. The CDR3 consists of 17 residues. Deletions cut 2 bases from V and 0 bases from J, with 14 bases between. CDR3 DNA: TGCGCCAGCAGTCAACTGACGTCATGGAGCTCTGGAAACACCATATATTTT. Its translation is CASSQLTSWSSGNTIYF.

The CDR3 coding sequence is TGTGCCAGCAGCGAGGGGGGGTACTATGGCTACACCTTC. Protein: CASSEGGYYGYTF. This sequence joins TRBV9 and TRBJ1-2, with TRBD1 as a possible D gene (6 bases). The V end lost 3 bases, the J end lost 3 bases, and 9 bases lay between the germline ends. This CDR3 comprises 13 residues. Germline CDR1 and CDR2: SGDLS and YYNGEE.

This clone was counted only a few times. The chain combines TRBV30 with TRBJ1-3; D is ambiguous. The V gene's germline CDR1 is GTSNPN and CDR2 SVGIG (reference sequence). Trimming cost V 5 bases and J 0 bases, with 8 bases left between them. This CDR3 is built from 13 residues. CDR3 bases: TGTGCCTGGGTCAGGATCTCTGGAAACACCATATATTTT. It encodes CAWVRISGNTIYF.

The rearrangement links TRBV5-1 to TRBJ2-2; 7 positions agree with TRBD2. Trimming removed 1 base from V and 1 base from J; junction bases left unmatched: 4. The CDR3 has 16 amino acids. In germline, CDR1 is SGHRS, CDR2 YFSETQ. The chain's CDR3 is CASSLISGQNTGELFF. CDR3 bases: TGCGCCAGCAGCTTGATTAGCGGGCAGAACACCGGGGAGCTGTTTTTT.